The clone carrying this T cell receptor beta chain was counted only a few times. The antigen is not known. Germline V gives CDR1 SGHVS, CDR2 FQNEAQ. With V trimmed by 4 bases and J by 7 bases, 7 bases remained unmatched. The CDR3 length is 14 residues. The sample originates from a study of T cells in Graves' hyperthyroidism and ophthalmopathy. Study findings and constraints: Ophthalmopathy was distinguished from stable hyperthyroidism by 13 V-J signatures. Most clonotypes that expanded in the thyroid above 0.001 also showed up in blood. Prediction of ophthalmopathy progression came a median roughly 6.7 months pre-onset.

It was RNA transcripts that yielded the amplified TCR beta CDR3 regions. Initially, a first-round RT-PCR of the TCR CDR3 employed the HTBI primer set. One entry per CDR3 protein results from TCRdb running MiXCR on the multiplex PCR reads. The profile shows approximately 490,000 distinct CDR3 sequences, about 22% of them singletons. This clonotype was sampled from a woman aged 65 to 85 with Graves' ophthalmopathy. Material for sequencing was blood. The chain employs TRBV7-8 and TRBJ1-1; 9 bases agree with TRBD1. CDR3 sequence reads: CASSSGWTGVEAFF. The CDR3 DNA reads as TGTGCCAGCAGCTCGGGGTGGACAGGGGTTGAAGCTTTCTTT.